These 27 T cell receptor beta chains came from one sample sequenced in a study of T cell repertoires in cytomegalovirus infection. Which antigens these TCRs recognize remains unknown. A single record per CDR3 protein comes from TCRdb applying MiXCR to the reads. There are some 800,000 distinct CDR3 sequences in the sample; 25% to 30% occur only once, and roughly 13% lies in the top ten. The sample consisted of cultured CD8+ T cells from PBMCs, taken from culture after CMV antigen stimulation. The receptors come from a human donor in good health (CMV status not recorded). Some clones in this sample may be carry-over from other donors' samples.

The chain employs TRBV7-6 and TRBJ1-5; the match to TRBD1 covers 10 bases. There are 17 residues in the CDR3. The V segment lost 4 bases and the J segment 0 bases; nucleotides outside the gene matches: 6. Germline-derived CDR1 and CDR2 are SGHVS and FNYEAQ. The CDR3 bases are TGTGCCAGCAGCTCGGGACAGGGGTATAGTAGCAATCAGCCCCAGCATTTT. It is translated as CASSSGQGYSSNQPQHF.

This clonotype was counted ten times or more. J is TRBJ2-7 and V is TRBV7-6; D is perhaps TRBD2 (5 bases). V lost 1 base, J lost 3 bases, and 10 bases lay in between. The CDR3 has 14 amino acids. Germline V gene sequence: CDR1 SGHVS, CDR2 FNYEAQ. CDR3 sequence reads: CASSLEVGDYEQYF. As DNA, the CDR3 is TGTGCCAGCAGCTTAGAAGTCGGGGACTACGAGCAGTACTTC.

The gene calls are TRBV19 and TRBJ2-1, with 9 nucleotides matching TRBD2. With 1 base clipped from V and 2 bases from J, the junction kept 0 bases outside the gene matches. The CDR3 runs to 15 residues. Germline CDR1 is LNHDA and CDR2 is SQIVND (reference sequence). This CDR3 is CASSIASGAYNEQFF. The CDR3, as DNA: TGTGCCAGTAGTATAGCTAGCGGGGCCTACAATGAGCAGTTCTTC. The full variable domain, completed using reference TRBV19 and TRBJ2-1, is DGGITQSPKYLFRKEGQNVTLSCEQNLNHDAMYWYRQDPGQGLRLIYYSQIVNDFQKGDIAEGYSVSREKKESFPLTVTSAQKNPTAFYLCASSIASGAYNEQFFGPGTRLTVL.

Written as DNA, the CDR3 is TGTGCCAGCACCCTGGACAGTTTGAGGGAAGAGACCCAGTACTTC. Encoded protein: CASTLDSLREETQYF. The chain joins TRBV6-2 or TRBV6-3 to TRBJ2-5, with TRBD1 as a possible D gene (6 bases). Germline loops: CDR1 MNHEY, CDR2 SVGEGT. This CDR3 is built from 15 residues. Trimming shortened V by 7 bases and J by 3 bases, and 18 bases separated the two germline ends.

In this sample, this clonotype turned up a few times. The rearrangement joins TRBV4-1 to TRBJ2-3; D assignment may be TRBD1 or TRBD2 (5 bases each). Germline V CDR1 and CDR2: MGHRA, YSYEKL. Trimming removed 4 bases at V and 5 bases at J, with 16 bases between. The CDR3 is 15 amino acids. CDR3 loop: CASSPPGPAGDTQYF. In DNA form, the CDR3 reads TGCGCCAGCAGCCCCCCGGGACCCGCGGGAGATACGCAGTATTTT.

This sequence joins TRBV7-9 and TRBJ2-2, with D perhaps matching TRBD1 or TRBD2 (5 bases each). The ends were cut back, 5 bases at V and 4 bases at J, with 11 bases in the middle. Germline lookup yields CDR1 SEHNR and CDR2 FQNEAQ (reference sequence). This CDR3 spans 14 amino acids. In DNA form, the CDR3 reads TGTGCCAGCAGCCCCCCAGGGACCACCGGGGAGCTGTTTTTT. It translates to CASSPPGTTGELFF.

This clonotype was seen a few times. V is TRBV6-5 and J is TRBJ2-7; D call uncertain. Trimming cost V 6 bases and J 6 bases, with 15 bases left between them. Looked up from germline, CDR1 is MNHEY and CDR2 is SVGAGI. The CDR3 covers 13 residues. The CDR3 sequence: CASSPGPTTEQYF. CDR3 in DNA: TGTGCCAGCAGCCCGGGTCCCACTACCGAGCAGTACTTC.

Ten or more counts support this clonotype. The chain combines TRBV7-6 with TRBJ2-1, with 8 bases that match TRBD2. Trimming cost V 8 bases and J 4 bases; bases outside gene matches: 7. From germline, CDR1 is SGHVS and CDR2 FNYEAQ. The CDR3 extends over 14 amino acids. The CDR3 reads CASESGGGYNEQFF. CDR3 coding DNA: TGTGCCAGCGAATCGGGGGGGGGATACAATGAGCAGTTCTTC. The variable domain in full, completed from reference TRBV7-6 and TRBJ2-1, reads GAGVSQSPRYKVTKRGQDVALRCDPISGHVSLYWYRQALGQGPEFLTYFNYEAQQDKSGLPNDRFSAERPEGSISTLTIQRTEQRDSAMYRCASESGGGYNEQFFGPGTRLTVL.

The table lists this clonotype with many counts. The chain is built from TRBV11-1 and TRBJ2-1, with D hard to call. Germline V gene lookup returns CDR1 SGHAT and CDR2 FQDESV (reference sequence). CDR3 size: 14 residues. Deletions cut 1 base from V and 8 bases from J, with 12 bases between. CDR3 nucleotides: TGTGCCAGCAGCTTAGAGAAGTTTCTGGATGAGCAGTTCTTC. Its translation is CASSLEKFLDEQFF.

The gene calls are TRBV4-1 and TRBJ2-1; 7 bases align to TRBD1. The V segment lost 4 bases and the J segment 2 bases; nucleotides outside the gene matches: 11. Germline V gene lookup returns CDR1 MGHRA and CDR2 YSYEKL. This CDR3 region has 17 residues. CDR3 DNA sequence: TGCGCCAGCAGCCTTAAACCGGGACAGAAAACCTACAATGAGCAGTTCTTC. Translation gives CASSLKPGQKTYNEQFF.

This clonotype was counted at least ten times. The gene calls are TRBV7-2 and TRBJ2-5; D might be TRBD1 (5 bases). This CDR3 has 16 residues. Per the germline V gene, CDR1 is SGHTA and CDR2 is FQGNSA. V shed 1 base and J shed 2 bases, with 14 bases lying between them. The CDR3 region is CASSLVSQGRQETQYF. CDR3 nucleotides: TGTGCCAGCAGCTTAGTCTCCCAGGGTAGGCAAGAGACCCAGTACTTC.

The chain joins TRBV27 to TRBJ2-7, with 11 bases identical to TRBD2. The CDR3 is 15 residues long. Germline assignment: CDR1 MNHEY and CDR2 SMNVEV (reference sequence). Trimming took 4 bases from V and 7 from J; bases not matched to a gene: 9. This CDR3 is CASSYGTSGSPEQYF. DNA of the CDR3: TGTGCCAGCAGTTATGGGACTAGCGGAAGTCCGGAGCAGTACTTC.

This clonotype was seen a few times. The rearrangement joins TRBV19 to TRBJ2-7, with TRBD2 identical over 9 bases. From germline, CDR1 is LNHDA and CDR2 SQIVND (reference sequence). The length of the CDR3 is 17 residues. Trimming at V came to 0 bases and at J to 3 bases, leaving 9 bases not matched to a gene. CDR3 sequence reads: CASSIDPRLAVDYEQYF. In DNA form, the CDR3 reads TGTGCCAGTAGTATAGATCCTCGACTAGCGGTCGACTACGAGCAGTACTTC. Filled out from reference TRBV19 and TRBJ2-7, the complete variable domain reads DGGITQSPKYLFRKEGQNVTLSCEQNLNHDAMYWYRQDPGQGLRLIYYSQIVNDFQKGDIAEGYSVSREKKESFPLTVTSAQKNPTAFYLCASSIDPRLAVDYEQYFGPGTRLTVT.

This chain links TRBV10-3 with TRBJ1-1; tentative D call: TRBD1 (6 bases). Trimming removed 2 bases at V and 1 base at J, with 20 bases between. Looked up from germline, CDR1 is ENHRY and CDR2 is SYGVKD. The CDR3 runs 18 residues. The CDR3 loop is CAISEVRSQGPPNTEAFF. For the CDR3, the DNA is TGTGCCATCAGTGAGGTGAGGTCCCAGGGGCCCCCGAACACTGAAGCTTTCTTT.

This clonotype has just a few counts. This chain joins TRBV4-1 and TRBJ1-6; D unclear. Germline CDR1 MGHRA, CDR2 YSYEKL. This CDR3 comprises 15 residues. Trimming took 1 base from V and 7 from J, leaving 11 bases between them. The CDR3 region is CASSQAPGGNSPLHF. DNA of the CDR3: TGCGCCAGCAGCCAAGCTCCCGGAGGGAATTCACCCCTCCACTTT.

The V gene is TRBV19, the J gene TRBJ2-3, with 10 bases identical to TRBD1. V lost 1 base, J lost 4 bases, and 2 bases stayed unmatched. The CDR3 has 15 amino acids. The germline V gene encodes CDR1 LNHDA and CDR2 SQIVND (reference sequence). The chain's CDR3 is CASSIGGTGADTQYF. As DNA, the CDR3 is TGTGCCAGTAGTATAGGTGGGACAGGGGCAGATACGCAGTATTTT.

The chain carries TRBV6-2 or TRBV6-3 and TRBJ1-5, with D tentatively TRBD1 (5 bases). This CDR3 spans 17 amino acids. Germline V CDR1 and CDR2: MNHEY, SVGEGT. The V end was cut by 8 bases, the J end by 1 base, with 21 bases between. Here the CDR3 reads CASGTLRPDGSNQPQHF. For the CDR3, the DNA is TGTGCCAGCGGGACCCTCCGACCAGACGGAAGCAATCAGCCCCAGCATTTT.

The V call is TRBV20-1, the J call TRBJ1-6; D is undetermined. Germline CDR1 DFQATT, CDR2 SNEGSKA (reference sequence). CDR3 length: 15 amino acids. Trimming cost V 5 bases and J 8 bases, with 19 bases left between them. The CDR3 loop is CSAEWLEGIDSPLHF. Here the CDR3 DNA reads TGCAGTGCTGAGTGGCTGGAGGGTATTGATTCACCCCTCCACTTT.

The chain carries TRBV2 and TRBJ2-1; TRBD1 is a possible D gene (5 bases). The length of the CDR3 is 12 residues. V lost 8 bases to trimming and J lost 12 bases, with 17 bases between them. The germline V gene has CDR1 SNHLY and CDR2 FYNNEI. Here the CDR3 reads CASQERTGWQFF. The CDR3 nucleotides read TGTGCCAGCCAAGAGCGAACAGGTTGGCAGTTCTTC. The full variable domain, with the rest looked up from reference TRBV2 and TRBJ2-1, is EPEVTQTPSHQVTQMGQEVILRCVPISNHLYFYWYRQILGQKVEFLVSFYNNEISEKSEIFDDQFSVERPDGSNFTLKIRSTKLEDSAMYFCASQERTGWQFFGPGTRLTVL.

The chain has TRBV6-9 and TRBJ2-5; tentative D call: TRBD2 (6 bases). V lost 2 bases and J lost 0, with 16 bases in between. CDR1 is MNHGY, CDR2 SVAAGI, per germline. This CDR3 contains 17 residues. The CDR3 is CASSYIWREQYQETQYF. CDR3 in DNA: TGTGCCAGCAGTTATATATGGCGGGAACAGTACCAAGAGACCCAGTACTTC.

As for this clonotype: Compared with germline, one end of the junction differs, possibly owing to a read error. The chain carries TRBV10-3 and TRBJ2-5; D not resolved. CDR3 length: 15 amino acids. Germline assignment: CDR1 ENHRY and CDR2 SYGVKD. Here the CDR3 reads CAINEIGPLSETQYF. As DNA, the CDR3 is TGTGCCATCAATGAGATTGGGCCCCTGAGCGAGACCCAGTACTTC.

This clonotype was seen a handful of times. J is TRBJ2-7 and V is TRBV12-3 or TRBV12-4; 9 nucleotides agree with TRBD2. V gave up 0 bases and J gave up 3 bases; unmatched junction bases: 6. There are 16 residues in the CDR3. CDR3 region: CASSLAEAGGGYEQYF. The CDR3 nucleotides read TGTGCCAGCAGTTTAGCCGAAGCGGGGGGAGGCTACGAGCAGTACTTC.

This clonotype has only a few counts. This chain joins TRBV6-6 and TRBJ1-5, with a weak D call TRBD1 (5 bases). The germline V gene has CDR1 MNHNY and CDR2 SVGAGI (reference sequence). This CDR3 has 13 residues. The V gene lost 11 bases and the J gene lost 7 bases, with 18 bases spanning the gap. CDR3 nucleotide sequence: TGTGCCGCGGCCGTTAGGGGAGGGCAGCCCCAGCATTTT. It codes for CAAAVRGGQPQHF.

This clonotype was seen ten or more times. This sequence joins TRBV7-9 and TRBJ2-4; D is unresolved. The germline V and J ends were trimmed by 3 bases and 6 bases, with 12 bases remaining between them. Germline V gene lookup returns CDR1 SEHNR and CDR2 FQNEAQ (reference sequence). This CDR3 is 14 amino acids long. Written as DNA, the CDR3 is TGTGCCAGCAGCTTGAGCCATCCGGGAAACATTCAGTACTTC. Translating gives CASSLSHPGNIQYF.

This clonotype was detected only a few times. The chain is built from TRBV27 and TRBJ2-2; possible D gene TRBD1, 6 bases. Germline V gene sequence: CDR1 MNHEY, CDR2 SMNVEV (reference sequence). CDR3 length: 14 amino acids. Trimming pared 5 bases from V and 5 bases from J, leaving 12 bases between. The CDR3 sequence is CASSTYRETGELFF. Written as DNA, the CDR3 is TGTGCCAGCAGTACCTACAGGGAAACCGGGGAGCTGTTTTTT.

The chain combines TRBV7-9 with TRBJ2-1; a weak D match, TRBD2 (6 bases). This CDR3 is built from 17 residues. CDR1 and CDR2 from the germline V gene are SEHNR and FQNEAQ (reference sequence). The V end lost 6 bases, the J end lost 7 bases, and 25 bases lay between the germline ends. The CDR3 sequence is CASRGDGVRSGGNEQFF. As DNA, the CDR3 is TGTGCCAGCAGGGGGGACGGCGTGCGGTCTGGGGGGAATGAGCAGTTCTTC.

This clonotype was observed a handful of times. The J gene is TRBJ2-3, the V gene TRBV6-2 or TRBV6-3, with 9 bases aligning to TRBD2. V lost 6 bases to trimming and J lost 6 bases; unmatched junction nucleotides: 7. This CDR3 region has 14 residues. Germline V gives CDR1 MNHEY, CDR2 SVGEGT. The CDR3 DNA follows: TGTGCCAGCAGCCTCTTCGGACTAGCGGATACGCAGTATTTT. This codes for CASSLFGLADTQYF.